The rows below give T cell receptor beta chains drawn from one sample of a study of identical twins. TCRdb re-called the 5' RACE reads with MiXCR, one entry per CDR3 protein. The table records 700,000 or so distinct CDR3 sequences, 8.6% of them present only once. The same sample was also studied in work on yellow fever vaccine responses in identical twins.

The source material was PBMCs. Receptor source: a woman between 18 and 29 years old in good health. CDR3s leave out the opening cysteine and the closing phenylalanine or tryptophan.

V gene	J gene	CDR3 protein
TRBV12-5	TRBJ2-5	ASGLTGGAETQY
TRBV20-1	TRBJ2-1	SATGLNYNEQF
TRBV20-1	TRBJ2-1	SARDPVEEGYYNEQF
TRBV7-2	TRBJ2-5	ASSLATGTEETQY
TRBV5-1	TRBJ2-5	ASSPTGMRETQY
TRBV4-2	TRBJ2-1	ASSRLAGSSYNEQF
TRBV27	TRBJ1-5	ASSRTGLNQPQH
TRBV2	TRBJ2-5	ASSEGQLSQETQY
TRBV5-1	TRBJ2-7	ASSLEGQGGLEQY
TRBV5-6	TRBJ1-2	ASSATKNYGYT
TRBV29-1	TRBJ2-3	SVGQLLSTDTQY
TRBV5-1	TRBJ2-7	ASSLGTGDEQY
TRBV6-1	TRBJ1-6	ASREETGELALDSPLH
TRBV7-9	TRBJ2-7	ASSSTVPYEQY
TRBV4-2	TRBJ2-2	ASSQDMDSTTGELF
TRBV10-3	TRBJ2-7	AMWTETDEPEQY
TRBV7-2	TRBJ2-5	ASSLIQGRQETQY
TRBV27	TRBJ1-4	ASSLAGFEKLF
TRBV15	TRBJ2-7	ATSRVRQGVTEQY
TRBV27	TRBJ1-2	ASTFLPQGNYGYT
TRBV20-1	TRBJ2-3	SASRGQLTDTQY
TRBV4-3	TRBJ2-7	ASSHLNLGGEQY
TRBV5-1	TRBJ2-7	ASSLDSGSKTYEQY
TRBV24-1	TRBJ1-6	ATSPGTDNSPLH
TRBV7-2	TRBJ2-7	ASSLVVGGGYEQY
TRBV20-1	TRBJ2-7	SAIKTGTSGYEQY
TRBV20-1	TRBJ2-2	SGGRTNTGELF
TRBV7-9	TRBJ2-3	ASSLADRLWADTQY
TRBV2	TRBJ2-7	ASNPSARRGNNEQY
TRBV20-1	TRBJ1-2	SAPGGVPYGYT
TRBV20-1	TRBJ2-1	SASPPERYNEQF
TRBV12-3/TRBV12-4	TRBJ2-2	TFSSGLAGGRSTGELF
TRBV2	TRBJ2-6	ASSTTRRGSGANVLT
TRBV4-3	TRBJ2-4	ASSQLGDRGAKNIQY
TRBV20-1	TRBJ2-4	SARLGSGRAKNIQY
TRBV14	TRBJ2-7	ASSQVGRLLYEQY
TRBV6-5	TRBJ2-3	ASSYRGRGTDTQY
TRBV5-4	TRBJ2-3	ATGGPHGDFTQY
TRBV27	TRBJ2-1	ASSARSNEQF
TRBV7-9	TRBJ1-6	ASSSKEGGSPLH
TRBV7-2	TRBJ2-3	ASSKGGGSSTDTQY
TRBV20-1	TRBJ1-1	SARQGVGTEAF
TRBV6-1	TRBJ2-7	ASRDRDRVGSYEQY
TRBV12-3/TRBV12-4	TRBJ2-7	ASSLDRFSTYEQY
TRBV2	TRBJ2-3	ASSAGVGDTQY
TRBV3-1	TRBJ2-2	ASSPGGPPRTGELF
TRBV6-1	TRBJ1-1	ASTTGGVGRNTEAF
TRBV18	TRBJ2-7	ASSPIQGALVGHEQY
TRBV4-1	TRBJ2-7	ASSQESRLAYEQY
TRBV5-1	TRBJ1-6	ASSLGGDSYNSPLH
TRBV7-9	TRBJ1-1	ASSLVLGLNTEAF
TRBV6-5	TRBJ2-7	ASSYRTGQDEQY
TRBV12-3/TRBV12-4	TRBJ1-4	ASSWGQGNEKLF
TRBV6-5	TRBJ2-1	ASSYSKQGGYNEQF